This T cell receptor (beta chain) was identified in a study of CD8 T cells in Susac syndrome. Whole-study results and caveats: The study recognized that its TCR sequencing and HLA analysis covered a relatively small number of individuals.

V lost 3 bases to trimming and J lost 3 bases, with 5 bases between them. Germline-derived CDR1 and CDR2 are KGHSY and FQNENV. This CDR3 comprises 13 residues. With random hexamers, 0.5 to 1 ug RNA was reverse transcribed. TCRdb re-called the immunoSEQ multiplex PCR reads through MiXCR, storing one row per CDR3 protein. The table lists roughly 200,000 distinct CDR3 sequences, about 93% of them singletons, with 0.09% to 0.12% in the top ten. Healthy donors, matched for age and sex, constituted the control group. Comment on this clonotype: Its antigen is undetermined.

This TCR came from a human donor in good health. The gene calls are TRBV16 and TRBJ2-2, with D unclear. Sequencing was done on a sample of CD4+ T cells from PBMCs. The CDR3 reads CASSQVDTGELFF. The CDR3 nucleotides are TGTGCCAGCAGCCAGGTCGACACCGGGGAGCTGTTTTTT.